These 13 T cell receptor beta chains came from one sample sequenced in a study of cytomegalovirus exposure and HLA in healthy donors. Sequenced by immunoSEQ multiplex PCR; TCRdb stores in-frame clones only, minus some. The sample records 150,000 to 200,000 clones, approximately 89% being singletons. The sequencing input was PBMCs. The receptors originated from a man in his late teens or twenties in good health and CMV-seropositive.

V gene TRBV6-4 combines with J gene TRBJ2-3; D is unclear. The CDR3 totals 15 residues. Trimming pared 3 bases from V and 0 bases from J, leaving 10 bases between. Germline loops: CDR1 MRHNA, CDR2 SNTAGT. The CDR3 sequence is CASSETVTSTDTQYF. The CDR3 nucleotides are TGTGCCAGCAGTGAAACGGTAACTAGCACAGATACGCAGTATTTT.

The chain combines TRBV18 with TRBJ1-5; no clear D. V lost 5 bases and J lost 0, with 5 bases in between. This CDR3 comprises 13 residues. Germline V lookup: CDR1 KGHSH, CDR2 LQKENI. CDR3 residues: CASSGDSNQPQHF. DNA for the CDR3: TGTGCCAGCTCAGGAGATAGCAATCAGCCCCAGCATTTT.

The V gene is TRBV6-5, the J gene TRBJ2-3, with D tentatively TRBD1 (6 bases). Trimming removed 2 bases at V and 8 bases at J, with 20 bases between. The CDR3 is 16 amino acids. Germline V gene lookup returns CDR1 MNHEY and CDR2 SVGAGI. CDR3 residues: CASSYMVGARPVTQYF. The CDR3, as DNA: TGTGCCAGCAGTTACATGGTGGGGGCCCGCCCTGTTACGCAGTATTTT.

J is TRBJ1-5 and V is TRBV9; D remains unclear. Per germline, CDR1 SGDLS and CDR2 YYNGEE. This CDR3 region has 14 residues. Trimming took 0 bases from V and 6 from J, leaving 10 bases between them. The CDR3 coding sequence is TGTGCCAGCAGCGTAGCCGGGAGGGCTCAGCCCCAGCATTTT. Amino acids: CASSVAGRAQPQHF.

This chain links TRBV6-6 with TRBJ2-5; 8 positions match TRBD2. The CDR3 length is 12 residues. CDR1 is MNHNY, CDR2 SVGAGI, per germline (reference sequence). Losses at the gene ends were 6 bases for V and 5 bases for J; bases not matched to a gene: 2. The CDR3 region has the DNA TGTGCCAGCAGGGCTAGCGGGGAGACCCAGTACTTC. Translating it yields CASRASGETQYF.

This clone was seen repeatedly, ten times or more. This chain links TRBV6-1 with TRBJ2-7, with 10 bases fitting TRBD1. Germline CDR1 reads MNHNS; CDR2 reads SASEGT. The V gene end was trimmed by 5 bases and the J gene end by 6 bases; junction bases not matched to a gene: 4. The CDR3 runs 13 residues. This CDR3 reads CASSRDRGGEQYF. The CDR3 nucleotides read TGTGCCAGCAGTCGGGACAGGGGCGGCGAGCAGTACTTC.

This chain connects TRBV5-1 to TRBJ2-1, with 9 bases identical to TRBD2. CDR1 and CDR2 from the germline V gene are SGHRS and YFSETQ. The CDR3 runs to 15 residues. Unmatched junction bases numbered 4, after V lost 4 bases and J lost 2 bases. The chain's CDR3 is CASSPIAGAYNEQFF. CDR3 bases: TGCGCCAGCAGCCCTATAGCGGGGGCCTACAATGAGCAGTTCTTC.

The V and J genes are TRBV9 and TRBJ2-5, with TRBD2 matching 8 bases. This CDR3 contains 15 residues. Unmatched junction bases numbered 10, after V lost 4 bases and J lost 5 bases. Germline lookup yields CDR1 SGDLS and CDR2 YYNGEE. CDR3 bases: TGTGCCAGCAGCCAAGCCAGCGGGAGTAGGGAGACCCAGTACTTC. Its translation is CASSQASGSRETQYF.

This chain uses TRBV5-1 with TRBJ2-1; a weak D match, TRBD2 (5 bases). V lost 1 base, J lost 4 bases, and 12 bases lay in between. Germline loops: CDR1 SGHRS, CDR2 YFSETQ. The CDR3 is 15 residues long. CDR3 sequence: CASSLTRRLYNEQFF. Written as DNA, the CDR3 is TGCGCCAGCAGCTTGACCCGGAGGCTATACAATGAGCAGTTCTTC.

The gene calls are TRBV6-5 and TRBJ2-1, with 7 positions matching TRBD2. Germline CDR1 is MNHEY and CDR2 is SVGAGI. This CDR3 contains 13 residues. V was clipped by 5 bases and J by 7 bases; unmatched bases: 5. This CDR3 is CASSSSGPNEQFF. CDR3 bases: TGTGCCAGCAGTAGTAGCGGGCCTAATGAGCAGTTCTTC.

The gene calls are TRBV6-1 and TRBJ1-5, with 10 bases identical to TRBD1. From germline, CDR1 is MNHNS and CDR2 SASEGT. The CDR3 totals 15 residues. The junction had 6 bases not matched to a gene; V was cut back by 4 bases and J by 6 bases. The CDR3: CASSVRDRGGQPQHF. The CDR3 coding sequence is TGTGCCAGCAGTGTCCGGGACAGGGGAGGTCAGCCCCAGCATTTT.

This sequence joins TRBV5-1 and TRBJ2-3; D is perhaps TRBD1 (5 bases). CDR3 length: 14 amino acids. Germline CDR1 and CDR2: SGHRS and YFSETQ. V lost 4 bases and J lost 3, with 12 bases in between. DNA of the CDR3: TGCGCCAGCAGCGCAGAAAGGGGTACAGATACGCAGTATTTT. It translates to CASSAERGTDTQYF.

J is TRBJ1-1 and V is TRBV10-3; 7 bases match TRBD1. This CDR3 has 14 amino acids. Germline V gene data show CDR1 as ENHRY and CDR2 as SYGVKD. The V gene end was trimmed by 3 bases and the J gene end by 6 bases; junction bases not matched to a gene: 7. CDR3: CAISDLQGIAEAFF. Here the CDR3 DNA reads TGTGCCATCAGTGACTTACAGGGGATCGCTGAAGCTTTCTTT.